This TCR beta chain was sequenced during a study of shared clonotypes between healthy human individuals. Profiling relied on immunoSEQ multiplex PCR, and the TCRdb table lists in-frame clones only, not all of them. The sample consists of over 400,000 clones, about 84% of them appearing once. The CDR3 covers 12 residues. Germline values: CDR1 GTSNPN, CDR2 SVGIG (reference sequence). V was shortened by 4 bases and J by 5 bases, with 11 bases between the two germline ends. The chain couples TRBV30 to TRBJ2-5, with D hard to call. Material for sequencing was PBMCs. This receptor was obtained from a woman between 35 and 50 years old in good health. Some clones in this sample may be carry-over from other donors' samples. CDR3 amino acids: CAWTTPAETQYF. CDR3 sequence (DNA): TGTGCCTGGACGACGCCGGCGGAGACCCAGTACTTC.